One sample yielded the 24 T cell receptor beta chains listed below, sequenced in a study of T cells in Graves' hyperthyroidism and ophthalmopathy. Amplified TCR beta CDR3 regions came from RNA transcripts. A set of HTBI primers served as the primers for a first-round RT-PCR of the TCR CDR3. MiXCR, run by TCRdb on the multiplex PCR reads, gives a single entry per CDR3 protein. The table records 500,000 to 750,000 distinct CDR3 sequences, about 45% of them present only once. Sequencing used peripheral blood or thyroid tissue (not recorded which). Receptors originate from a woman aged 18-29 years with Graves' hyperthyroidism.

This clonotype showed up many times. The J gene is TRBJ2-5, the V gene TRBV3-1; possibly TRBD2 for D (5 bases). CDR1 is LGHDT, CDR2 YNNKEL, per germline (reference sequence). The CDR3 is 13 residues long. Trimming removed 8 bases from V and 4 bases from J, with 14 bases in between. The CDR3 DNA follows: TGTGCCAGCGTACGAGGGCCCCCAGAGACCCAGTACTTC. Amino acids: CASVRGPPETQYF.

This clonotype has a handful of counts. The chain links TRBV4-1 to TRBJ2-5; TRBD2 agrees at 9 bases. Germline V CDR1 and CDR2: MGHRA, YSYEKL. V trimming: 3 bases; J trimming: 5 bases; junction bases outside the gene matches: 16. This CDR3 comprises 18 residues. The CDR3 protein is CASSHIITSGFDRETQYF. CDR3 nucleotides: TGCGCCAGCAGCCATATCATTACTAGCGGGTTCGATCGGGAGACCCAGTACTTC.

The V gene is TRBV12-3 or TRBV12-4, the J gene TRBJ2-5; D gene uncertain. The CDR3 loop spans 15 amino acids. V was shortened by 3 bases and J by 4 bases, with 15 bases between the two germline ends. CDR3 loop: CASSLTVVGRETQYF. For the CDR3, the DNA is TGTGCCAGCAGTTTGACGGTCGTGGGCAGAGAGACCCAGTACTTC.

The chain uses TRBV6-1 and TRBJ1-1, with 8 bases matching TRBD1. V gave up 6 bases and J gave up 6 bases; unmatched junction bases: 18. Germline-derived CDR1 and CDR2 are MNHNS and SASEGT. CDR3 size: 17 residues. The CDR3: CASRRIRTGIPRAEAFF. In DNA, the CDR3 is TGTGCCAGCAGGAGAATCAGGACAGGGATTCCCAGGGCTGAAGCTTTCTTT.

This clonotype has a count of ten or more. This sequence joins TRBV2 and TRBJ2-7; D is perhaps TRBD2 (6 bases). The CDR3 runs 12 residues. V was clipped by 7 bases and J by 7 bases, with 14 bases between them. Germline V gene data show CDR1 as SNHLY and CDR2 as FYNNEI. Here the CDR3 reads CASMEPGREQYF. DNA for the CDR3: TGTGCCAGCATGGAGCCAGGGAGGGAGCAGTACTTC.

This clonotype was recorded a few times. This chain uses TRBV27 with TRBJ2-7, with D possibly called TRBD1 or TRBD2 (6 bases each). This CDR3 region has 12 residues. Germline loops: CDR1 MNHEY, CDR2 SMNVEV (reference sequence). V was pared by 6 bases and J by 4 bases, with 10 bases between. The CDR3 coding sequence is TGTGCCAGCAGGGGGGGACATTACGAGCAGTACTTC. Protein: CASRGGHYEQYF.

V usage is TRBV6-5 and J usage is TRBJ2-7, with 11 bases that match TRBD2. The closer fit of TRBJ2-1 to the DNA end suggests the J call may be wrong. CDR3 length equals 14 residues. The V gene's germline CDR1 is MNHEY and CDR2 SVGAGI. The CDR3 loop reads CASSYLAGGGEQFF. The CDR3 DNA sequence: TGTGCCAGCAGTTACCTAGCGGGGGGCGGTGAGCAGTTCTTC.

This clonotype was observed once. V is TRBV4-2 and J is TRBJ1-4, with D possibly matching TRBD1 (5 bases). This CDR3 is built from 16 residues. Germline CDR1 is LGHNA and CDR2 is YNFKEQ. V was clipped by 4 bases and J by 8 bases, with 20 bases between them. The CDR3 spells CASSPGLAGTGEKLFF. DNA of the CDR3: TGTGCCAGCAGCCCGGGACTAGCGGGCACCGGGGAAAAACTGTTTTTT.

This chain joins TRBV14 and TRBJ2-1; 7 bases agree with TRBD1. This CDR3 is built from 15 residues. V trimming: 4 bases; J trimming: 6 bases; junction bases outside the gene matches: 9. Germline CDR1 is SGHDN and CDR2 is FVKESK. The CDR3 DNA sequence: TGTGCCAGCAGCCTGTGGAAAGCAGGGGGCAATGAGCAGTTCTTC. It encodes CASSLWKAGGNEQFF.

CDR3 nucleotide sequence: TGTGCCAGCAGTTCTAGCGGGAGGGGGTCAGATACGCAGTATTTT. Encoded protein: CASSSSGRGSDTQYF. V is TRBV7-2 and J is TRBJ2-3, with 12 bases aligning to TRBD2. The CDR3 length is 15 residues. The V gene end was trimmed by 6 bases and the J gene end by 4 bases; junction bases not matched to a gene: 5. Germline CDR1 is SGHTA and CDR2 is FQGNSA.

With regard to this clonotype: This may be a read error: a much more frequent sequence differs by one nucleotide. The genes are TRBV7-2 and TRBJ2-7, with D perhaps TRBD2 (6 bases). V was pared by 2 bases and J by 0 bases, with 14 bases between. The CDR3 is 16 residues long. Germline V gene data show CDR1 as SGHTA and CDR2 as FQGNSA. The DNA for the CDR3 is TGTGCCAGCAGCTTATCTGCTAACGGGAGCTCCTACGAGCAGTACTTC. Translation: CASSLSANGSSYEQYF. The full variable domain, in which reference TRBV7-2 and TRBJ2-7 provide the parts outside the CDR3, is GAGVSQSPSNKVTEKGKDVELRCDPISGHTALYWYRQSLGQGLEFLIYFQGNSAPDKSGLPSDRFSAERTGGSVSTLTIQRTQQEDSAVYLCASSLSANGSSYEQYFGPGTRLTVT.

V and J are TRBV29-1 and TRBJ1-5; D is ambiguous. CDR1 and CDR2 from the germline V gene are SQVTM and ANQGSEA. Trimming took off 6 bases at V and 7 bases at J, with 13 bases between the two ends. CDR3 size: 12 residues. The CDR3 here is CSVTVVGQPQHF. Here the CDR3 DNA reads TGCAGCGTAACAGTTGTGGGGCAGCCCCAGCATTTT.

This clonotype has at least ten counts. CDR3 in amino acids: CASSQDGKGNQPQHF. The CDR3 bases are TGCGCCAGCAGCCAAGACGGGAAAGGCAATCAGCCCCAGCATTTT. This chain links TRBV4-1 with TRBJ1-5; D remains ambiguous. Germline V lookup: CDR1 MGHRA, CDR2 YSYEKL. This CDR3 has 15 residues. The ends were cut back, 0 bases at V and 2 bases at J, with 8 bases in the middle.

V usage is TRBV7-2 and J usage is TRBJ2-5; 9 nucleotides align to TRBD1. The CDR3 is made up of 15 amino acids. J lost 4 bases, V lost 5 bases, and 8 bases had no gene match. In germline, CDR1 is SGHTA, CDR2 FQGNSA. CDR3 in amino acids: CASSAPRDRAETQYF. The CDR3 DNA is TGTGCCAGCAGCGCTCCAAGGGACAGGGCAGAGACCCAGTACTTC.

The rearrangement joins TRBV7-9 to TRBJ2-7, with TRBD1 as a possible D gene (6 bases). The CDR3 runs to 15 residues. The germline gives CDR1 SEHNR, CDR2 FQNEAQ (reference sequence). Trimming left V 4 bases short and J 1 base short, with 14 bases between. The DNA of the CDR3 is TGTGCCAGCAGCTCTGGACAGCCGGGATCCTACGAGCAGTACTTC. It translates to CASSSGQPGSYEQYF.

The gene calls are TRBV20-1 and TRBJ1-2, with a possible D match to TRBD1 (6 bases). V lost 6 bases and J lost 11, with 22 bases in between. Germline V CDR1 and CDR2: DFQATT, SNEGSKA (reference sequence). There are 13 residues in the CDR3. The CDR3 DNA reads TGCAGTGCCACCGGGGGGGGCGCCTTAGGATACACCTTC. This codes for CSATGGGALGYTF.

This clonotype was recorded at least ten times. The genes are TRBV2 and TRBJ2-7, with D unclear. V lost 6 bases, J lost 5 bases, and 14 bases lay in between. The CDR3 is 13 amino acids. Germline loops: CDR1 SNHLY, CDR2 FYNNEI. The CDR3 DNA reads TGTGCCAGCAGGGTCAATCGTTTAAACGAGCAGTACTTC. Residues: CASRVNRLNEQYF.

The table lists this clonotype with many counts. The chain couples TRBV20-1 to TRBJ2-5; TRBD2 aligns across 7 bases. The V and J ends lost 6 bases and 6 bases, in that order; junction bases with no gene match: 13. The germline V gene has CDR1 DFQATT and CDR2 SNEGSKA (reference sequence). This CDR3 is built from 14 residues. CDR3 nucleotides: TGCAGTGCCACCTCGCCGCGGGAGAGGAAGACCCAGTACTTC. Its protein product is CSATSPRERKTQYF.

This clonotype was detected only once. The chain couples TRBV2 to TRBJ1-2; TRBD1 agrees at 7 bases. With 1 base clipped from V and 2 bases from J, the junction kept 4 bases outside the gene matches. The CDR3 is 15 amino acids. Germline V lookup: CDR1 SNHLY, CDR2 FYNNEI. The CDR3: CASSEGTGPNYGYTF. The CDR3 DNA reads as TGTGCCAGCAGTGAAGGGACAGGCCCCAACTATGGCTACACCTTC.

The gene calls are TRBV7-9 and TRBJ2-7; maybe TRBD2 (5 bases). Between the trimmed V and J ends, which lost 7 bases and 7 bases, there was a span of 17 bases. The CDR3 runs 13 residues. The germline V gene has CDR1 SEHNR and CDR2 FQNEAQ (reference sequence). The CDR3 DNA is TGTGCCAGCACCCCCCCAAAAGGAGGTGAGCAGTACTTC. Protein product: CASTPPKGGEQYF.

About this clonotype: This may stem from a read error, because a much larger clone lies one nucleotide away. The rearrangement joins TRBV10-3 to TRBJ2-5; tentatively, D is TRBD1 or TRBD2 (5 bases each). This CDR3 has 15 residues. Germline-derived CDR1 and CDR2 are ENHRY and SYGVKD. V was clipped by 4 bases and J by 5 bases, with 17 bases between them. The CDR3 sequence: CAISAAGTSAETQYF. For the CDR3, the DNA is TGTGCCATCAGTGCCGCCGGGACCTCTGCCGAGACCCAGTACTTC.

This clonotype was seen ten or more times. V and J are TRBV18 and TRBJ1-2; possibly TRBD1 for D (6 bases). This CDR3 spans 14 amino acids. The germline V and J ends were trimmed by 4 bases and 9 bases, with 18 bases remaining between them. The germline V gene encodes CDR1 KGHSH and CDR2 LQKENI. Here the CDR3 DNA reads TGTGCCAGCTCACTTCAACAGGGAGACGGTCGCTACACCTTC. This translates into CASSLQQGDGRYTF.

This clonotype was detected ten times or more. The chain recombines TRBV7-8 with TRBJ2-3; the D is unclear. Trimming stripped 1 base from V and 1 base from J, with 6 bases between. Per the germline V gene, CDR1 is SGHVS and CDR2 is FQNEAQ. The CDR3 has 14 residues. The CDR3 nucleotides are TGTGCCAGCAGCTTAGGATTAGGCACAGATACGCAGTATTTT. This codes for CASSLGLGTDTQYF.

This clonotype was counted once. V is TRBV11-2 and J is TRBJ2-7; 7 nucleotides match TRBD2. Germline V gives CDR1 SGHAT, CDR2 FQNNGV. The CDR3 contains 14 residues. After removal of 5 bases from V and 2 bases from J, the junction contained 6 bases not matched to a gene. The CDR3 bases are TGTGCCAGCAGCGAAGAAGCGGGGACCTACGAGCAGTACTTC. It is translated as CASSEEAGTYEQYF.